This T cell receptor beta chain is from a study of T-cell memory formation after mild COVID-19. This clonotype was picked up many times. Its target is not known. V lost 5 bases, J lost 0 bases, and 7 bases lay in between. There are 13 residues in the CDR3. Germline V gene sequence: CDR1 SEHNR, CDR2 FQNEAQ (reference sequence). Barcoded TCR alpha and TCR beta cDNA libraries with UMIs came from 5'RACE using constant-segment primers. One entry per CDR3 protein results from TCRdb running MiXCR on the 5' RACE reads. The sample lists around 370,000 distinct CDR3 sequences, around 20% occurring once. Study results and caveats: CD4+ contracting clones lay mainly in CM and EM, CD8+ ones in EMRA. The finding that pre-infection memory included some responding clones suggested that cross-reactive memory joined. The authors did not confirm SARS-CoV-2 specificity of second-wave clones peaking day 37.

The chain uses TRBV7-9 and TRBJ1-1, with D hard to call. Material for sequencing was PBMCs or a T cell subset sorted from them (not recorded which). This TCR came from an adult woman who had mild COVID-19 (a few samples of this study predate the infection). Cell type and time point are not known. CDR3 amino acids: CASSLDMNTEAFF. CDR3 nucleotide sequence: TGTGCCAGCAGCCTTGACATGAACACTGAAGCTTTCTTT.